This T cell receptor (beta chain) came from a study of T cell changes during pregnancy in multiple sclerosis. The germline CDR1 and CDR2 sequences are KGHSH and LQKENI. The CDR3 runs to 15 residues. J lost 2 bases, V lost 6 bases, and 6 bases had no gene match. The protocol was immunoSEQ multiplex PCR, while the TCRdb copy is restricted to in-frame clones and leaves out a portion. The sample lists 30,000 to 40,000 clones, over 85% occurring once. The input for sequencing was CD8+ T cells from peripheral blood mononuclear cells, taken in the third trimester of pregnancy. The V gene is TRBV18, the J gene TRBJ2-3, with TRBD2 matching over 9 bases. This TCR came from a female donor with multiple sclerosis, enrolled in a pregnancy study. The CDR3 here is CASSLSGGLTDTQYF. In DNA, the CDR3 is TGTGCCAGCTCTCTCAGCGGGGGGCTCACAGATACGCAGTATTTT. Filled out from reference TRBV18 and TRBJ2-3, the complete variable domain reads NAGVMQNPRHLVRRRGQEARLRCSPMKGHSHVYWYRQLPEEGLKFMVYLQKENIIDESGMPKERFSAEFPKEGPSILRIQQVVRGDSAAYFCASSLSGGLTDTQYFGPGTRLTVL.